The rows below give T cell receptor beta chains drawn from one sample of a study of CD4 and CD8 cells across lung adenocarcinoma regions. TCRdb passed the PCR reads through MiXCR, listing each CDR3 protein once. The data show 4,000 to 4,500 distinct CDR3 sequences, about 61% seen once. The sample comprised CD4+ T cells from the center of a lung tumor. Every receptor here comes from a male donor with lung adenocarcinoma. The CD4 and CD8 labels of this study may be unreliable. Each CDR3 is given with its conserved first and last residue. A D gene is named only where the DNA matches it firmly. Size values are once, few and many counts, or a class for expanded clones, and some rows have none.

clone_size: NA; j_call: TRBJ2-1; v_call: TRBV7-6; d_call: TRBD1; cdr3_aa: CASSSTQGADEQFF; cdr3_nt: TGTGCCAGCAGCTCGACACAGGGGGCCGATGAGCAGTTCTTC
clone_size: NA; j_call: TRBJ2-7; v_call: TRBV6-1; d_call: TRBD2; cdr3_aa: CASSDGTSGYEQYF; cdr3_nt: TGTGCCAGCAGTGATGGGACTAGCGGCTACGAGCAGTACTTC
clone_size: NA; j_call: TRBJ2-5; v_call: TRBV6-1; d_call: NA; cdr3_aa: CASNPRGGETQYF; cdr3_nt: TGTGCCAGCAATCCCAGGGGGGGAGAGACCCAGTACTTC
clone_size: NA; j_call: TRBJ2-5; v_call: TRBV12-3/TRBV12-4; d_call: TRBD2; cdr3_aa: CASRPGLAGRETQYF; cdr3_nt: TGTGCCAGCAGACCGGGACTAGCGGGGAGAGAGACCCAGTACTTC
clone_size: NA; j_call: TRBJ2-5; v_call: TRBV4-1; d_call: NA; cdr3_aa: CASSQTALAVETQYF; cdr3_nt: TGCGCCAGCAGCCAGACTGCCTTAGCGGTTGAGACCCAGTACTTC
clone_size: few; j_call: TRBJ2-5; v_call: TRBV11-2; d_call: TRBD2; cdr3_aa: CASSLRLAGGLYQETQYF; cdr3_nt: TGTGCCAGCAGCTTACGCCTAGCGGGGGGCTTGTACCAAGAGACCCAGTACTTC
clone_size: NA; j_call: TRBJ2-1; v_call: TRBV6-1; d_call: TRBD1; cdr3_aa: CASSERQGAYNEQFF; cdr3_nt: TGTGCCAGCAGTGAACGACAGGGGGCGTACAATGAGCAGTTCTTC
clone_size: NA; j_call: TRBJ2-1; v_call: TRBV7-2; d_call: TRBD2; cdr3_aa: CASSYTSGISYEQFF; cdr3_nt: TGTGCCAGCAGCTATACTAGCGGGATAAGTTATGAGCAGTTCTTC
clone_size: NA; j_call: TRBJ2-7; v_call: TRBV10-2; d_call: TRBD1; cdr3_aa: CASSDPSYRGDYEQYF; cdr3_nt: TGCGCCAGCAGTGACCCAAGCTACAGGGGTGACTACGAGCAGTACTTC
clone_size: NA; j_call: TRBJ2-5; v_call: TRBV7-2; d_call: NA; cdr3_aa: CASSLGRGDGQYF; cdr3_nt: TGTGCCAGCAGCTTAGGCAGGGGTGATGGCCAGTACTTC
clone_size: NA; j_call: TRBJ2-1; v_call: TRBV7-2; d_call: TRBD2; cdr3_aa: CASSLTGTSGGSEQFF; cdr3_nt: TGTGCCAGCAGCTTAACCGGGACTAGCGGGGGGAGTGAGCAGTTCTTC
clone_size: NA; j_call: TRBJ2-4; v_call: TRBV11-3; d_call: TRBD2; cdr3_aa: CASSLEGTSGSATKNIQYF; cdr3_nt: TGTGCCAGCAGCTTAGAAGGGACTAGCGGGAGTGCCACCAAAAACATTCAGTACTTC
clone_size: few; j_call: TRBJ1-1; v_call: TRBV6-5; d_call: NA; cdr3_aa: CASSYYWGEAFF; cdr3_nt: TGTGCCAGCAGTTATTATTGGGGTGAAGCTTTCTTT
clone_size: medium-sized; j_call: TRBJ1-4; v_call: TRBV4-1; d_call: TRBD1; cdr3_aa: CASSLGQGHEKLFF; cdr3_nt: TGCGCCAGCAGCCTAGGACAGGGACATGAAAAACTGTTTTTT
clone_size: NA; j_call: TRBJ2-1; v_call: TRBV7-2; d_call: NA; cdr3_aa: CASSLTSINEQFF; cdr3_nt: TGTGCCAGCAGCTTAACGTCAATCAATGAGCAGTTCTTC
clone_size: few; j_call: TRBJ2-1; v_call: TRBV3-1; d_call: NA; cdr3_aa: CASSQEGGKGRFF; cdr3_nt: TGTGCCAGCAGCCAAGAGGGGGGAAAGGGTCGGTTCTTC
clone_size: NA; j_call: TRBJ1-6; v_call: TRBV6-1; d_call: NA; cdr3_aa: CASSARADSPLHF; cdr3_nt: TGTGCCAGCAGTGCCAGGGCGGATTCACCCCTCCACTTT
clone_size: NA; j_call: TRBJ2-7; v_call: TRBV6-1; d_call: NA; cdr3_aa: CASSLTGPGYEQYF; cdr3_nt: TGTGCCAGCAGCCTAACAGGGCCTGGCTACGAGCAGTACTTC
clone_size: NA; j_call: TRBJ2-7; v_call: TRBV11-1; d_call: NA; cdr3_aa: CASSLGWGGKSSYEQYF; cdr3_nt: TGTGCCAGCAGCTTAGGATGGGGCGGGAAGAGCTCCTACGAGCAGTACTTC
clone_size: NA; j_call: TRBJ1-6; v_call: TRBV12-3/TRBV12-4; d_call: NA; cdr3_aa: CASSLSGIPNSPLHF; cdr3_nt: TGTGCCAGCAGTTTAAGCGGGATACCCAATTCACCCCTCCACTTT
clone_size: NA; j_call: TRBJ2-5; v_call: TRBV7-8; d_call: NA; cdr3_aa: CASSGGLGGRDKNTQYF; cdr3_nt: TGTGCCAGCAGCGGGGGCCTCGGGGGCCGAGACAAAAACACCCAGTACTTC
clone_size: NA; j_call: TRBJ1-2; v_call: TRBV12-3/TRBV12-4; d_call: NA; cdr3_aa: CASSLVADRAGYTF; cdr3_nt: TGTGCCAGCAGTTTAGTCGCCGATCGAGCTGGCTACACCTTC
clone_size: NA; j_call: TRBJ2-3; v_call: TRBV10-2; d_call: NA; cdr3_aa: CAGSGGGSPDTQYF; cdr3_nt: TGCGCGGGCAGTGGTGGAGGCAGCCCAGATACGCAGTATTTC
clone_size: NA; j_call: TRBJ2-3; v_call: TRBV11-3; d_call: TRBD2; cdr3_aa: CASSPGLAGLTDTQYF; cdr3_nt: TGTGCCAGCAGCCCCGGACTAGCGGGCCTGACAGATACGCAGTATTTT
clone_size: NA; j_call: TRBJ1-2; v_call: TRBV6-5; d_call: NA; cdr3_aa: CASSYGYANYGYTF; cdr3_nt: TGTGCCAGCAGTTACGGATACGCGAACTATGGCTACACCTTC
clone_size: NA; j_call: TRBJ2-3; v_call: TRBV7-6; d_call: NA; cdr3_aa: CAGSGARETETQYF; cdr3_nt: TGTGCGGGCAGCGGAGCGAGGGAAACAGAGACGCAGTATTTC
clone_size: NA; j_call: TRBJ2-4; v_call: TRBV7-2; d_call: NA; cdr3_aa: CASSSANNKNIQYF; cdr3_nt: TGTGCCAGCAGCTCGGCAAACAACAAAAACATTCAGTACTTC
clone_size: NA; j_call: TRBJ2-3; v_call: TRBV7-2; d_call: TRBD1; cdr3_aa: CASSARQGGSTDTQYF; cdr3_nt: TGTGCCAGCAGCGCCCGACAGGGCGGAAGCACAGATACGCAGTATTTT
clone_size: NA; j_call: TRBJ2-1; v_call: TRBV6-1; d_call: TRBD1; cdr3_aa: CAVVKTGTGSNEQFF; cdr3_nt: TGTGCCGTAGTAAAAACCGGGACAGGTAGCAATGAGCAGTTCTTC
clone_size: NA; j_call: TRBJ2-7; v_call: TRBV6-1; d_call: NA; cdr3_aa: CASSGGVGGGVGDTQYF; cdr3_nt: TGTGCCAGCAGTGGGGGGGTGGGGGGCGGTGTAGGAGATACGCAGTACTTC
clone_size: NA; j_call: TRBJ2-1; v_call: TRBV4-1; d_call: TRBD2; cdr3_aa: CASSQPGLASYNEQFF; cdr3_nt: TGCGCCAGCAGCCAGCCGGGACTAGCCTCCTACAATGAGCAGTTCTTC
clone_size: NA; j_call: TRBJ2-4; v_call: TRBV6-1; d_call: NA; cdr3_aa: CASTGLGGKDTQYF; cdr3_nt: TGTGCCAGCACGGGGCTGGGCGGCAAAGATACGCAGTACTTC
clone_size: once; j_call: TRBJ2-3; v_call: TRBV6-5; d_call: NA; cdr3_aa: CASSYSRGAGVSKTDTQYF; cdr3_nt: TGTGCCAGCAGTTACTCGAGGGGGGCAGGTGTTTCGAAAACAGATACGCAGTATTTT
clone_size: large; j_call: TRBJ1-1; v_call: TRBV6-1; d_call: TRBD1; cdr3_aa: CASSRGSYTEAFF; cdr3_nt: TGTGCCAGCAGCAGGGGGTCCTACACTGAAGCTTTCTTT
clone_size: NA; j_call: TRBJ1-2; v_call: TRBV6-1; d_call: NA; cdr3_aa: CASSDRDFGYTF; cdr3_nt: TGTGCCAGCAGTGACAGGGATTTTGGCTACACCTTC
clone_size: NA; j_call: TRBJ2-5; v_call: TRBV6-1; d_call: NA; cdr3_aa: CASSETNAQGQYF; cdr3_nt: TGTGCCAGCAGTGAAACAAACGCTCAGGGGCAGTACTTC
clone_size: once; j_call: TRBJ2-7; v_call: TRBV6-1; d_call: NA; cdr3_aa: CASSELQDPNNEQYF; cdr3_nt: TGTGCCAGCAGTGAACTCCAGGATCCCAACAATGAGCAGTACTTC
clone_size: large; j_call: TRBJ2-1; v_call: TRBV6-1; d_call: NA; cdr3_aa: CASRPLGSGAHNEQFF; cdr3_nt: TGTGCCAGCAGGCCCCTTGGTAGCGGAGCCCACAATGAGCAGTTCTTC
clone_size: NA; j_call: TRBJ2-1; v_call: TRBV7-2; d_call: NA; cdr3_aa: CASSLSVPGGGNEQFF; cdr3_nt: TGTGCCAGCAGCTTGAGTGTTCCCGGTGGAGGCAATGAGCAGTTCTTC
clone_size: NA; j_call: TRBJ2-3; v_call: TRBV7-2; d_call: TRBD2; cdr3_aa: CASSLPLAGGTDTQYF; cdr3_nt: TGTGCCAGCAGCTTACCCCTAGCGGGAGGAACAGATACGCAGTATTTT
clone_size: few; j_call: TRBJ2-1; v_call: TRBV7-3; d_call: NA; cdr3_aa: CASSSTGGSFDEQFF; cdr3_nt: TGTGCCAGCAGCTCTACCGGGGGTAGCTTCGACGAGCAGTTCTTC
clone_size: few; j_call: TRBJ1-1; v_call: TRBV6-1; d_call: NA; cdr3_aa: CASIPPGPRTEAFF; cdr3_nt: TGTGCCAGCATCCCCCCGGGGCCCCGCACTGAAGCTTTCTTT
clone_size: NA; j_call: TRBJ2-3; v_call: TRBV28; d_call: TRBD2; cdr3_aa: CASSRGLAGTQADTQYF; cdr3_nt: TGTGCCAGCAGCCGCGGACTAGCGGGAACACAGGCAGATACGCAGTATTTT
clone_size: once; j_call: TRBJ2-3; v_call: TRBV25-1; d_call: TRBD2; cdr3_aa: CASSAAGVWPRDIQYF; cdr3_nt: TGTGCGAGCAGCGCGGCGGGGGTGTGGCCCAGAGACATTCAGTATTTC
clone_size: NA; j_call: TRBJ1-1; v_call: TRBV7-8; d_call: NA; cdr3_aa: CASSLGLTATEAFF; cdr3_nt: TGTGCCAGCAGCTTAGGGCTAACAGCCACTGAAGCTTTCTTT
clone_size: NA; j_call: TRBJ2-3; v_call: TRBV6-5; d_call: NA; cdr3_aa: CASSHQSGYSKTQDTQYF; cdr3_nt: TGTGCCAGCAGTCACCAATCGGGGTATTCGAAGACGCAAGATACGCAGTACTTT
clone_size: NA; j_call: TRBJ2-5; v_call: TRBV6-1; d_call: NA; cdr3_aa: CASTPGGVRAGETQYF; cdr3_nt: TGTGCCAGCACTCCCGGCGGGGTAAGGGCGGGGGAGACCCAGTACTTC
clone_size: NA; j_call: TRBJ2-1; v_call: TRBV12-3/TRBV12-4; d_call: NA; cdr3_aa: CASSLRGVGYNEQFF; cdr3_nt: TGTGCCAGCAGTTTACGAGGGGTTGGATACAATGAGCAGTTCTTC
clone_size: NA; j_call: TRBJ1-4; v_call: TRBV20-1; d_call: NA; cdr3_aa: CSADRKSTRLFF; cdr3_nt: TGCAGTGCTGATCGGAAGAGCACACGTCTGTTTTTT